Presented here are 25 T cell receptor beta chains from one specimen sequenced in a study of blood T cell repertoires in COVID-19. Profiling relied on immunoSEQ multiplex PCR, and the TCRdb table lists in-frame clones only, not all of them. This sample carries under 350,000 clones, approximately 89% of them seen once, and the ten largest clones take 1.8%. Sequenced input: peripheral blood. These receptors were taken from a woman in her thirties with COVID-19, enrolled during active disease.

The chain combines TRBV3-1 (or the pseudogene TRBV3-2) with TRBJ2-3; 7 positions agree with TRBD2. Trimming removed 3 bases from V and 1 base from J; junction bases left unmatched: 4. The CDR3 consists of 15 residues. Germline CDR1 and CDR2: LGHDT and YNNKEL (reference sequence). The CDR3 DNA is TGTGCCAGCAGCCAGGTTGGGGGGGGCACAGATACGCAGTATTTT. Protein sequence: CASSQVGGGTDTQYF.

The genes are TRBV10-3 and TRBJ2-3; D might be TRBD2 (5 bases). CDR1 is ENHRY, CDR2 SYGVKD, per germline. The CDR3 covers 14 residues. V was clipped by 10 bases and J by 2 bases, with 16 bases between them. This CDR3 reads CATSREGDTDTQYF. The CDR3, as DNA: TGTGCCACTTCCCGAGAGGGAGACACAGATACGCAGTATTTT.

This clone was detected only a few times. At the DNA level, this CDR3 is encoded by other sequences in the same sample as well. The chain has TRBV5-5 and TRBJ2-7; a possible D gene is TRBD1 (6 bases). CDR3 size: 14 residues. Germline CDR1 reads SGHKS; CDR2 reads YYEKEE (reference sequence). V was cut by 1 base and J by 4 bases, with 12 bases left in between. DNA of the CDR3: TGTGCCAGCAGCTTGTTGGCAGGGGTGTACGAGCAGTACTTC. Amino acids: CASSLLAGVYEQYF.

The V gene is TRBV2, the J gene TRBJ2-1, with 14 bases fitting TRBD2. The length of the CDR3 is 15 residues. The junction had 3 bases not matched to a gene; V was cut back by 6 bases and J by 5 bases. Germline CDR1 is SNHLY and CDR2 is FYNNEI. CDR3 sequence: CASRGTSGGNNEQFF. The DNA for the CDR3 is TGTGCCAGCAGGGGGACTAGCGGGGGTAACAATGAGCAGTTCTTC.

The chain combines TRBV10-2 with TRBJ1-1; D not resolved. The CDR3 totals 12 residues. Germline V gene lookup returns CDR1 WSHSY and CDR2 SAAADI. With 2 bases removed from V and 10 bases from J, the gap between germline ends came to 11 bases. In DNA, the CDR3 is TGCGCCAGCAGTGAGCTGGAGGGAAGAGCTTTCTTT. It codes for CASSELEGRAFF.

The gene calls are TRBV19 and TRBJ1-5; D ambiguous. With 3 bases removed from V and 7 bases from J, the gap between germline ends came to 10 bases. Germline CDR1 LNHDA, CDR2 SQIVND (reference sequence). The CDR3 spans 13 residues. The CDR3 loop reads CASSMGNVQPQHF. The CDR3 DNA sequence: TGTGCCAGTAGTATGGGCAACGTCCAGCCCCAGCATTTT.

The chain links TRBV24-1 to TRBJ1-2; D is perhaps TRBD1 (5 bases). V lost 5 bases, J lost 2 bases, and 8 bases lay in between. CDR1 is KGHDR and CDR2 is SFDVKD in the germline V gene. CDR3 length: 13 residues. CDR3: CATSGAGNYGYTF. The CDR3 bases are TGTGCCACCAGTGGGGCAGGGAACTATGGCTACACCTTC.

The rearrangement uses TRBV10-2 and TRBJ1-5; 8 bases are shared with TRBD1. CDR3 length: 15 residues. The J segment lost 4 bases and the V segment lost 6 bases, leaving 8 bases of the junction unmatched. The germline gives CDR1 WSHSY, CDR2 SAAADI. CDR3 sequence (DNA): TGCGCCAGCAGCAGTGGACAGGGCCCGAATCAGCCCCAGCATTTT. Its translation is CASSSGQGPNQPQHF.

A single count supports this clone. The chain uses TRBV12-3 or TRBV12-4 and TRBJ2-7, with D possibly matching TRBD2 (5 bases). V lost 11 bases and J lost 5, with 19 bases in between. The CDR3 has 13 amino acids. In DNA, the CDR3 is TGTGCCCCCCCGGGGTCCACATCTCACGAGCAGTACTTC. Translation: CAPPGSTSHEQYF.

V gene TRBV10-2 combines with J gene TRBJ2-5, with 9 positions matching TRBD1. This CDR3 spans 14 amino acids. V trimming: 7 bases; J trimming: 5 bases; junction bases outside the gene matches: 8. Germline V gene data show CDR1 as WSHSY and CDR2 as SAAADI. The CDR3, as DNA: TGCGCCAGCACTCTTACAGGGGGCAGGGAGACCCAGTACTTC. Protein: CASTLTGGRETQYF.

The rearrangement links TRBV6-5 to TRBJ1-6, with TRBD1 identical over 7 bases. CDR1 is MNHEY, CDR2 SVGAGI, per germline. J was trimmed by 10 bases and V by 2 bases; bases with no gene match: 8. This CDR3 has 15 amino acids. The CDR3 DNA is TGTGCCAGCAGTTACGACAGGGACGCCTGGTCACCCCTCCACTTT. This gives the protein CASSYDRDAWSPLHF.

This chain connects TRBV13 to TRBJ1-4; 9 nucleotides line up with TRBD1. Trimming removed 7 bases from V and 7 bases from J; junction bases left unmatched: 7. Germline V gene lookup returns CDR1 PRHDT and CDR2 FYEKMQ (reference sequence). This CDR3 is built from 14 residues. In nucleotides, the CDR3 is TGTGCCAGCACCCGGACAGGGGATGGTGAAAAACTGTTTTTT. Amino acid sequence: CASTRTGDGEKLFF.

This clone was counted a single time. The chain uses TRBV5-1 and TRBJ1-1; D is uncertain. The V end lost 0 bases, the J end lost 3 bases, and 15 bases lay between the germline ends. The CDR3 runs 16 residues. CDR1 SGHRS and CDR2 YFSETQ come from the germline V gene. The CDR3 reads CASSLAPVGRDTEAFF. The CDR3 region has the DNA TGCGCCAGCAGCTTGGCCCCTGTTGGGAGAGACACTGAAGCTTTCTTT. Supplemented by reference TRBV5-1 and TRBJ1-1, the full variable domain reads KAGVTQTPRYLIKTRGQQVTLSCSPISGHRSVSWYQQTPGQGLQFLFEYFSETQRNKGNFPGRFSGRQFSNSRSEMNVSTLELGDSALYLCASSLAPVGRDTEAFFGQGTRLTVV.

This sequence joins TRBV5-1 and TRBJ2-1; D is possibly TRBD1 (6 bases). This CDR3 is built from 14 residues. Trimming removed 4 bases from V and 9 bases from J, with 17 bases in between. Germline V lookup: CDR1 SGHRS, CDR2 YFSETQ. CDR3 sequence (DNA): TGCGCCAGCAGCGCCTTGCTAGGGGGTCTTGAGCAGTTCTTC. Its translation: CASSALLGGLEQFF.

V usage is TRBV9 and J usage is TRBJ1-5; D uncertain. V was pared by 0 bases and J by 5 bases, with 6 bases between. The CDR3 contains 13 residues. The germline CDR1 and CDR2 sequences are SGDLS and YYNGEE. The CDR3 DNA is TGTGCCAGCAGCGTAGCTCCAGATCAGCCCCAGCATTTT. Protein product: CASSVAPDQPQHF.

The rearrangement joins TRBV7-2 to TRBJ2-7, with 10 bases fitting TRBD1. With V trimmed by 2 bases and J by 4 bases, 14 bases remained unmatched. Germline values: CDR1 SGHTA, CDR2 FQGNSA. The length of the CDR3 is 18 residues. The CDR3 nucleotides read TGTGCCAGCAGCTTACTTCCCCCGGGACAGGGGAGTCGGTACGAGCAGTACGTC. Translated, it gives CASSLLPPGQGSRYEQYV.

This chain joins TRBV6-6 and TRBJ1-1, with D possibly TRBD1 on 5 matching bases. Trimming pared 3 bases from V and 6 bases from J, leaving 17 bases between. CDR1 is MNHNY, CDR2 SVGAGI, per germline (reference sequence). This CDR3 has 15 amino acids. The CDR3 DNA sequence: TGTGCCAGCAGTTATGCGTTGCAGGGTATGCCTGAAGCTTTCTTT. Translating gives CASSYALQGMPEAFF.

V gene TRBV24-1 combines with J gene TRBJ1-2; D remains unclear. Trimming left V 7 bases short and J 8 bases short, with 16 bases between. Germline assignment: CDR1 KGHDR and CDR2 SFDVKD. The CDR3 runs to 13 residues. The CDR3 DNA reads as TGTGCCACCAGAGGTCCGGGAAGGCAAGGCTACACCTTC. Translated, it gives CATRGPGRQGYTF.

The rearrangement joins TRBV2 to TRBJ2-3; D not resolved. The V gene lost 4 bases and the J gene lost 3 bases, with 11 bases spanning the gap. The CDR3 runs to 14 residues. CDR1 and CDR2 from the germline V gene are SNHLY and FYNNEI. In DNA, the CDR3 is TGTGCCAGCAGTGTTGCGCGAGAAACAGATACGCAGTATTTT. Protein: CASSVARETDTQYF. The full variable domain, with the rest looked up from reference TRBV2 and TRBJ2-3, is EPEVTQTPSHQVTQMGQEVILRCVPISNHLYFYWYRQILGQKVEFLVSFYNNEISEKSEIFDDQFSVERPDGSNFTLKIRSTKLEDSAMYFCASSVARETDTQYFGPGTRLTVL.

The gene calls are TRBV21-1 and TRBJ1-5; the table's D call, TRBD1, was not checked against the DNA. TRBV21-1 is flagged as a pseudogene. CDR3 length: 15 amino acids. DNA for the CDR3: TGTGCCAGCAGCGCCCGGACAGTTACCAATCAGCCCCAGCATTTT. It specifies CASSARTVTNQPQHF.

V and J are TRBV25-1 and TRBJ1-5, with 8 bases that match TRBD1. This CDR3 comprises 15 residues. Per the germline V gene, CDR1 is MGHDK and CDR2 is SYGVNS. Trimming removed 3 bases from V and 5 bases from J; junction bases left unmatched: 6. Here the CDR3 reads CASSDPGQVDQPQHF. The CDR3 nucleotides read TGTGCCAGCAGTGACCCGGGACAGGTTGATCAGCCCCAGCATTTT.

The CDR3 DNA reads TGTGCCAGCAGCTTGGGTACGGGGTACACCGGGGAGCTGTTTTTT. Protein: CASSLGTGYTGELFF. The rearrangement links TRBV7-6 to TRBJ2-2, with D possibly being TRBD2 (5 bases). CDR3 length equals 15 residues. Between the trimmed V and J ends, which lost 3 bases and 3 bases, there was a span of 11 bases. Germline V lookup: CDR1 SGHVS, CDR2 FNYEAQ.

J is TRBJ1-6 and V is TRBV11-2; 9 bases are a match to TRBD1. The CDR3 runs to 15 residues. Germline-derived CDR1 and CDR2 are SGHAT and FQNNGV. The junction had 8 bases not matched to a gene; V was cut back by 3 bases and J by 11 bases. CDR3 coding DNA: TGTGCCAGCAGCTTTCCGGGACAGGGTCCGACACCCCTCCACTTT. Its protein product is CASSFPGQGPTPLHF.

The chain carries TRBV10-3 and TRBJ1-3, with D maybe TRBD1 (5 bases). CDR3 size: 14 residues. Germline CDR1 is ENHRY and CDR2 is SYGVKD. Trimming removed 3 bases at V and 2 bases at J, with 8 bases between. The CDR3 region has the DNA TGTGCCATCAGTGAACGGGGGGCTGGAAACACCATATATTTT. Amino acid sequence: CAISERGAGNTIYF.

This chain connects TRBV27 to TRBJ1-2; 9 nucleotides match TRBD1. Germline loops: CDR1 MNHEY, CDR2 SMNVEV (reference sequence). V lost 10 bases, J lost 3 bases, and 6 bases stayed unmatched. The CDR3 runs to 13 residues. This CDR3 is CATGTGRHYGYTF. CDR3 DNA: TGTGCCACCGGGACAGGGAGGCACTATGGCTACACCTTC.